Each of the 31 T cell receptor beta chains below was sequenced from the same sample in a study of identical twins. TCRdb redid the calling of the 5' RACE reads with MiXCR, one entry per CDR3 protein. Counted here are 520,000 or so distinct CDR3 sequences, 20% to 25% occurring once; the ten biggest clones make up 0.8% to 1%. This sample also appeared in a second study, on T cells expressing NK-cell markers.

The sequencing sample was made of CD4+ T cells sorted from blood. The origin of the receptors is a young woman in good health.

This clonotype was counted between two and nine times. The V call is TRBV5-1, the J call TRBJ2-5; D possibly corresponds to TRBD2 (6 bases). In germline, CDR1 is SGHRS, CDR2 YFSETQ. The CDR3 has 13 residues. Trimming removed 7 bases at V and 1 base at J, with 11 bases between. CDR3 amino acids: CASGMGGQETQYF. The CDR3 DNA is TGCGCCAGCGGGATGGGGGGCCAAGAGACCCAGTACTTC.

This clonotype was seen at least ten times. V and J are TRBV20-1 and TRBJ1-1; D is undetermined. Germline V gives CDR1 DFQATT, CDR2 SNEGSKA (reference sequence). Trimming took off 3 bases at V and 1 base at J, with 6 bases between the two ends. The CDR3 is 12 residues long. CDR3 in DNA: TGCAGTGCTAGCTTACAGAACACTGAAGCTTTCTTT. Translating it yields CSASLQNTEAFF.

This chain connects TRBV9 to TRBJ1-1; D remains ambiguous. The CDR3 sequence is 17 residues long. Germline V gene data show CDR1 as SGDLS and CDR2 as YYNGEE. Trimming removed 0 bases from V and 5 bases from J, with 20 bases in between. As DNA, the CDR3 is TGTGCCAGCAGCGTAGAAGGAGGCCGAGGACTTGTGACTGAAGCTTTCTTT. It yields the protein CASSVEGGRGLVTEAFF.

The chain joins TRBV20-1 to TRBJ2-1; the D gene is possibly TRBD2 (7 bases). Germline CDR1 reads DFQATT; CDR2 reads SNEGSKA (reference sequence). The CDR3 has 14 residues. The germline V and J ends were trimmed by 1 base and 4 bases, with 11 bases remaining between them. The CDR3 sequence: CSARGGGRYNEQFF. CDR3 nucleotides: TGCAGTGCTAGAGGCGGGGGCAGATACAATGAGCAGTTCTTC.

The rearrangement uses TRBV29-1 and TRBJ1-1; D is undetermined. Germline CDR1 SQVTM, CDR2 ANQGSEA. The CDR3 contains 11 residues. CDR3 sequence: CGYLKNTEAFF. The CDR3 coding sequence is TGCGGCTATCTCAAGAACACTGAAGCTTTCTTT.

This clonotype has a handful of counts. The chain is built from TRBV5-1 and TRBJ2-5, with D unresolved. This CDR3 region has 10 residues. Germline CDR1 reads SGHRS; CDR2 reads YFSETQ. Trimming shortened V by 9 bases and J by 2 bases, and 5 bases separated the two germline ends. The CDR3 loop reads CAMRQETQYF. CDR3 nucleotides: TGCGCCATGAGACAAGAGACCCAGTACTTC.

V usage is TRBV6-5 and J usage is TRBJ1-3; no definite D call. V was clipped by 0 bases and J by 0 bases, with 6 bases between them. CDR3 length equals 15 residues. Per germline, CDR1 MNHEY and CDR2 SVGAGI. The CDR3: CASSYSRSSGNTIYF. The DNA of the CDR3 is TGTGCCAGCAGTTACTCGCGGTCCTCTGGAAACACCATATATTTT.

Only a few counts were recorded for this clonotype. This chain links TRBV12-3 or TRBV12-4 with TRBJ1-2; 8 positions match TRBD1. Trimming cost V 5 bases and J 2 bases; bases outside gene matches: 4. The CDR3 has 14 residues. CDR3 sequence reads: CASSTRGRNYGYTF. CDR3 DNA: TGTGCCAGCAGTACCAGGGGGCGAAACTATGGCTACACCTTC.

CDR3: CSASETGERDTQYF. The CDR3 region has the DNA TGCAGTGCTAGCGAGACAGGGGAACGAGATACGCAGTATTTT. The chain employs TRBV20-1 and TRBJ2-3; 8 nucleotides match TRBD1. The V gene end was trimmed by 3 bases and the J gene end by 5 bases; junction bases not matched to a gene: 7. Looked up from germline, CDR1 is DFQATT and CDR2 is SNEGSKA (reference sequence). The CDR3 consists of 14 residues.

The chain has TRBV9 and TRBJ2-7; a possible D gene is TRBD2 (6 bases). V dropped 0 bases and J dropped 5 bases, with 15 bases sitting between them. The V gene's germline CDR1 is SGDLS and CDR2 YYNGEE. This CDR3 spans 15 amino acids. The CDR3 loop is CASSVGRGGTDEQYF. Written as DNA, the CDR3 is TGTGCCAGCAGCGTAGGGAGGGGCGGGACTGACGAGCAGTACTTC. The variable domain in full, with the rest retrieved from reference TRBV9 and TRBJ2-7, is DSGVTQTPKHLITATGQRVTLRCSPRSGDLSVYWYQQSLDQGLQFLIQYYNGEERAKGNILERFSAQQFPDLHSELNLSSLELGDSALYFCASSVGRGGTDEQYFGPGTRLTVT.

The sample holds a few counts of this clonotype. V is TRBV6-1 and J is TRBJ1-1; weak D call: TRBD1 (5 bases). The germline gives CDR1 MNHNS, CDR2 SASEGT. V lost 7 bases to trimming and J lost 0 bases, with 12 bases between them. This CDR3 spans 14 amino acids. CDR3 protein: CASTSGRMNTEAFF. The CDR3 DNA reads TGTGCCAGCACCTCGGGACGGATGAACACTGAAGCTTTCTTT.

The table lists this clonotype with many counts. The chain links TRBV29-1 to TRBJ2-5; D ambiguous. V was shortened by 2 bases and J by 7 bases, with 14 bases between the two germline ends. The germline CDR1 and CDR2 sequences are SQVTM and ANQGSEA. The CDR3 totals 13 residues. The CDR3 DNA is TGCAGCGTTGAAAAAAACAAGAAAGGGACCCAGTACTTC. This sequence encodes CSVEKNKKGTQYF.

This clonotype was seen ten or more times. The V call is TRBV20-1, the J call TRBJ2-7; 12 bases are a match to TRBD2. There are 17 residues in the CDR3. J lost 6 bases, V lost 4 bases, and 16 bases had no gene match. The germline V gene has CDR1 DFQATT and CDR2 SNEGSKA (reference sequence). Here the CDR3 DNA reads TGCAGTGCTATATCATTTTCTAGCGGGAGGGCCGTCGTCGAGCAGTACTTC. Its protein is CSAISFSSGRAVVEQYF.

J is TRBJ1-1 and V is TRBV7-9, with a possible D match to TRBD1 (5 bases). Germline V lookup: CDR1 SEHNR, CDR2 FQNEAQ (reference sequence). This CDR3 region has 15 residues. V lost 1 base and J 0 bases, leaving 9 bases between the germline ends. As DNA, the CDR3 is TGTGCCAGCAGCTTAGGGGACGGCTTGAACACTGAAGCTTTCTTT. Translating gives CASSLGDGLNTEAFF.

This clonotype was seen only a few times. This chain links TRBV5-6 with TRBJ1-1; D uncertain. CDR1 and CDR2 from the germline V gene are SGHDT and YYEEEE. Trimming took 4 bases from V and 11 from J, leaving 12 bases between them. The CDR3 is 11 residues long. This CDR3 reads CASSAGMQAFF. CDR3 nucleotide sequence: TGTGCCAGCAGCGCCGGTATGCAGGCTTTCTTT.

This clonotype has a count of ten or more. The chain combines TRBV10-3 with TRBJ2-3; possibly TRBD2 for D (6 bases). The germline V and J ends were trimmed by 4 bases and 9 bases, with 8 bases remaining between them. The CDR3 is 11 residues long. CDR1 is ENHRY, CDR2 SYGVKD, per germline. CDR3 nucleotides: TGTGCCATCAGTGGGGACTCCACGCAGTATTTT. Its protein product is CAISGDSTQYF.

This clonotype was picked up a small number of times. The chain recombines TRBV6-2 or TRBV6-3 with TRBJ1-6; 7 bases are a match to TRBD1. This CDR3 comprises 15 residues. The V gene's germline CDR1 is MNHEY and CDR2 SVGEGT. V lost 6 bases, J lost 7 bases, and 9 bases stayed unmatched. The CDR3: CASSSDRTLNSPLHF. CDR3 DNA sequence: TGTGCCAGCAGCTCGGACAGGACCTTAAATTCACCCCTCCACTTT.

The chain carries TRBV12-3 or TRBV12-4 and TRBJ2-3; 11 bases fit TRBD2. The CDR3 spans 15 residues. Trimming at V came to 7 bases and at J to 3 bases, leaving 6 bases not matched to a gene. Written as DNA, the CDR3 is TGTGCCAGCAACATCCTAGCGGGGGGTACAGATACGCAGTATTTT. The encoded protein is CASNILAGGTDTQYF.

This clonotype was picked up many times. The rearrangement joins TRBV20-1 to TRBJ2-2; a weak D match, TRBD2 (6 bases). The germline V gene has CDR1 DFQATT and CDR2 SNEGSKA (reference sequence). This CDR3 contains 15 residues. V was shortened by 1 base and J by 9 bases, with 18 bases between the two germline ends. CDR3 amino acids: CSARGGPSESRELFF. CDR3 nucleotides: TGCAGTGCTAGAGGTGGGCCTAGCGAATCCAGGGAGCTGTTTTTT.

This clonotype was found a few times. The V and J genes are TRBV6-5 and TRBJ2-1; D gene uncertain. The germline V and J ends were trimmed by 2 bases and 2 bases, with 7 bases remaining between them. Germline CDR1 and CDR2: MNHEY and SVGAGI. This CDR3 is built from 14 residues. CDR3 DNA sequence: TGTGCCAGCAGTTACATGGGGACCTACAATGAGCAGTTCTTC. This sequence encodes CASSYMGTYNEQFF.

The chain recombines TRBV12-3 or TRBV12-4 with TRBJ2-7; weak D call: TRBD1 (6 bases). This CDR3 has 12 amino acids. Trimming stripped 3 bases from V and 6 bases from J, with 9 bases between. The CDR3 is CASSFGTTEQYF. Written as DNA, the CDR3 is TGTGCCAGCAGTTTCGGGACAACCGAGCAGTACTTC.

The chain is built from TRBV7-2 and TRBJ2-5; tentative D call: TRBD2 (5 bases). V gave up 5 bases and J gave up 5 bases, with 21 bases separating them. Germline V CDR1 and CDR2: SGHTA, FQGNSA. The CDR3 has 16 residues. Here the CDR3 DNA reads TGTGCCAGCAGCCCAAATTTTTACGGGATGAGTGAGACCCAGTACTTC. Amino acid sequence: CASSPNFYGMSETQYF.

The chain joins TRBV20-1 to TRBJ2-5; D ambiguous. Germline CDR1 reads DFQATT; CDR2 reads SNEGSKA (reference sequence). The ends were cut back, 3 bases at V and 4 bases at J, with 15 bases in the middle. The CDR3 runs to 14 residues. CDR3 bases: TGCAGTGCTAGGCCCATTCCGGGTGGAGAGACCCAGTACTTC. It specifies CSARPIPGGETQYF.

In its sample, this clonotype was seen a few times. V and J are TRBV5-1 and TRBJ2-7; D gene unclear. This CDR3 region has 14 residues. Germline CDR1 SGHRS, CDR2 YFSETQ. The germline V and J ends were trimmed by 0 bases and 2 bases, with 9 bases remaining between them. In DNA, the CDR3 is TGCGCCAGCAGCTTGGTCGGGCGTCCCTACGAGCAGTACTTC. This encodes CASSLVGRPYEQYF.

The chain uses TRBV4-2 and TRBJ2-3; D perhaps matches TRBD2 (6 bases). Germline-derived CDR1 and CDR2 are LGHNA and YNFKEQ. The CDR3 contains 16 residues. Trimming pared 1 base from V and 6 bases from J, leaving 17 bases between. The CDR3 region has the DNA TGTGCCAGCAGCCAAGCCCCACTAGGAGGGAGGGATACGCAGTATTTT. It is translated as CASSQAPLGGRDTQYF.

The CDR3 bases are TGTGCCAGCAGTGAATGGGGAGGGGGCTACGGCTACACCTTC. It specifies CASSEWGGGYGYTF. V and J are TRBV2 and TRBJ1-2, with 7 bases aligning to TRBD1. From germline, CDR1 is SNHLY and CDR2 FYNNEI. Trimming at V came to 2 bases and at J to 8 bases, leaving 8 bases not matched to a gene. The CDR3 extends over 14 amino acids.

This chain joins TRBV19 and TRBJ2-1; TRBD1 matches at 7 bases. The V and J ends lost 6 bases and 5 bases, in that order; junction bases with no gene match: 7. From germline, CDR1 is LNHDA and CDR2 SQIVND (reference sequence). CDR3 length equals 14 residues. The CDR3 protein is CASRLRDRDNEQFF. The CDR3 DNA reads TGTGCCAGTAGACTCCGGGACAGAGACAATGAGCAGTTCTTC.

The sample holds a few counts of this clonotype. The rearrangement links TRBV18 to TRBJ2-6, with D possibly matching TRBD1 (6 bases). CDR1 KGHSH and CDR2 LQKENI come from the germline V gene. V lost 5 bases to trimming and J lost 0 bases, with 11 bases between them. The CDR3 extends over 16 amino acids. CDR3 nucleotides: TGTGCCAGCTCAGACAGGTTCTTCTCTGGGGCCAACGTCCTGACTTTC. Translating it yields CASSDRFFSGANVLTF. The full variable domain, completed using reference TRBV18 and TRBJ2-6, is NAGVMQNPRHLVRRRGQEARLRCSPMKGHSHVYWYRQLPEEGLKFMVYLQKENIIDESGMPKERFSAEFPKEGPSILRIQQVVRGDSAAYFCASSDRFFSGANVLTFGAGSRLTVL.

This clonotype has only a few counts. The rearrangement links TRBV6-1 to TRBJ2-7; 7 bases line up with TRBD1. There are 12 residues in the CDR3. Germline CDR1 is MNHNS and CDR2 is SASEGT. The trim removed 5 bases at V and 7 bases at J, leaving 5 bases unmatched. As DNA, the CDR3 is TGTGCCAGCAGTTCGACAGGGTGGGAGCAGTACTTC. Its translation is CASSSTGWEQYF.

This clonotype came up a few times. The chain uses TRBV20-1 and TRBJ1-5; D not resolved. V was trimmed by 1 base and J by 2 bases, leaving 6 bases between them. The germline gives CDR1 DFQATT, CDR2 SNEGSKA (reference sequence). The CDR3 extends over 13 amino acids. CDR3 protein: CSARAEGNQPQHF. CDR3 bases: TGCAGTGCTAGAGCTGAGGGCAATCAGCCCCAGCATTTT.

The chain employs TRBV11-2 and TRBJ2-3; D is perhaps TRBD1 or TRBD2 (5 bases each). The germline V gene has CDR1 SGHAT and CDR2 FQNNGV. V was clipped by 6 bases and J by 4 bases, with 17 bases between them. The CDR3 is 15 residues long. CDR3 loop: CASRLGWGSPDTQYF. The CDR3 coding sequence is TGTGCCAGCAGGTTGGGGTGGGGGAGTCCAGATACGCAGTATTTT.